This T cell receptor beta chain was sequenced for a study of cytomegalovirus exposure and HLA in healthy donors. Healthy individuals who donated bone marrow served as the donors. The PCR was carried out with 60 Vbeta primers and 13 Jbeta primers. TCRdb's copy holds only in-frame clones and misses some; the assay was immunoSEQ multiplex PCR. Altogether around 130,000 clones are present, roughly three quarters being singletons, with the ten largest covering 0.94%. This clone was picked up a small number of times. Its specificity is not known. Study-level results: Later on, an analysis tied 15,000 or so TCR beta sequences to HLA alleles at 0.05 false discovery rate.

The source of this sequence is a woman aged 55-70 years in good health and CMV-seronegative. Material: PBMCs.

The CDR3 loop is CAWSVRGLAGGRAQYF. In DNA form, the CDR3 reads TGTGCCTGGAGTGTACGAGGACTAGCGGGGGGTAGGGCCCAGTACTTC. V is TRBV30 and J is TRBJ2-5, with 14 bases fitting TRBD2. V shed 0 bases and J 9 bases; nucleotides not matched to a gene: 9. Germline CDR1 is GTSNPN and CDR2 is SVGIG (reference sequence). The CDR3 consists of 16 residues. Together with reference TRBV30 and TRBJ2-5, the CDR3 gives the full variable domain: SQTIHQWPATLVQPVGSPLSLECTVEGTSNPNLYWYRQAAGRGLQLLFYSVGIGQISSEVPQNLSASRPQDRQFILSSKKLLLSDSGFYLCAWSVRGLAGGRAQYFGPGTRLLVL.